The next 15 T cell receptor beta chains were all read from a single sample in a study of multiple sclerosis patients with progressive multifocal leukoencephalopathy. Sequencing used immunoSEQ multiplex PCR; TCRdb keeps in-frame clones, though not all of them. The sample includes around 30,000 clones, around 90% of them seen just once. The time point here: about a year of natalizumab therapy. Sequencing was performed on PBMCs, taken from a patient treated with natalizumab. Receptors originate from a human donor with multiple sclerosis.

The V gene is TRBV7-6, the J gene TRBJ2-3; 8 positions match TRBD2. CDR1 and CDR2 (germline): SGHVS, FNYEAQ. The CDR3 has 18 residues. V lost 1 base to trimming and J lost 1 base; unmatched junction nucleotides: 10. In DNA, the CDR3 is TGTGCCAGCAGCTTAGAAGCGGGGGCGCGGGTGGGCACAGATACGCAGTATTTT. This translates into CASSLEAGARVGTDTQYF.

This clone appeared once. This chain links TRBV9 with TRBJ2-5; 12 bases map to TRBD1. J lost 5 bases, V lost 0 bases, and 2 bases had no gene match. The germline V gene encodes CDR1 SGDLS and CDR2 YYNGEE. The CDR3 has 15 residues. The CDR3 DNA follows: TGTGCCAGCAGCGTAGGGGACAGGGGGCAGGAGACCCAGTACTTC. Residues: CASSVGDRGQETQYF.

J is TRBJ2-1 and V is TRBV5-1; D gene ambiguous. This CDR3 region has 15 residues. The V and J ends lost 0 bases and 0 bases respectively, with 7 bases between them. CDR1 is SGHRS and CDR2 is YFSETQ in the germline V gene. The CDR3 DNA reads TGCGCCAGCAGCTTGGTTCCAGGCTCCTACAATGAGCAGTTCTTC. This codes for CASSLVPGSYNEQFF.

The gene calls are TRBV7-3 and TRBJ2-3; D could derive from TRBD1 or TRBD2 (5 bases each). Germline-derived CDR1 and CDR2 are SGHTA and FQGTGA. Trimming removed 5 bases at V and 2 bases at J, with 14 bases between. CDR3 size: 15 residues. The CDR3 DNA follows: TGTGCCAGCAGCCGACAGAGCGGATCCACAGATACGCAGTATTTT. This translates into CASSRQSGSTDTQYF. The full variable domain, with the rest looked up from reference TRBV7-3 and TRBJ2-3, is GAGVSQTPSNKVTEKGKYVELRCDPISGHTALYWYRQSLGQGPEFLIYFQGTGAADDSGLPNDRFFAVRPEGSVSTLKIQRTERGDSAVYLCASSRQSGSTDTQYFGPGTRLTVL.

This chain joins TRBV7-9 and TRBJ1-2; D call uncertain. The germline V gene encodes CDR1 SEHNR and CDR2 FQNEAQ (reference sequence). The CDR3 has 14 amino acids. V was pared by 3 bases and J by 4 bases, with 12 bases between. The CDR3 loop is CASSFAGPSYGYTF. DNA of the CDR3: TGTGCCAGCAGCTTCGCAGGCCCGTCCTATGGCTACACCTTC.

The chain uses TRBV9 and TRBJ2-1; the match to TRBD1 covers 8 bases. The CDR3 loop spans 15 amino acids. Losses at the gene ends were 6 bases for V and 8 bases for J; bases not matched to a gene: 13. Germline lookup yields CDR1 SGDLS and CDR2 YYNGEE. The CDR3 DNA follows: TGTGCCAGCACCCCACAGGGACAGGTGAGGGATGAGCAGTTCTTC. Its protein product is CASTPQGQVRDEQFF.

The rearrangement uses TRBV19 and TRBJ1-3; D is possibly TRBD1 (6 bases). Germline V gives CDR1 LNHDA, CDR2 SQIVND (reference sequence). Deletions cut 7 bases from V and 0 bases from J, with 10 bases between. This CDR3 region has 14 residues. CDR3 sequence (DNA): TGTGCCAGTATTGACAGGAGCTCTGGAAACACCATATATTTT. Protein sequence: CASIDRSSGNTIYF.

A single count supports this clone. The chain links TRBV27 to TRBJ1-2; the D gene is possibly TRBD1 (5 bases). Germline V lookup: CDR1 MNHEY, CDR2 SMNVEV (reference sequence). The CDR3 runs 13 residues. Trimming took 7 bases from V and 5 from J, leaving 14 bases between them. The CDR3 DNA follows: TGTGCCAGCACCAGACTCGGGACTTATGGCTACACCTTC. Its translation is CASTRLGTYGYTF.

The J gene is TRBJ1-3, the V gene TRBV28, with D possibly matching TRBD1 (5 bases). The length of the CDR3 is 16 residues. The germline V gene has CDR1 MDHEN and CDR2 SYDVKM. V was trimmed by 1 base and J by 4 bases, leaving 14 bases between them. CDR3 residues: CASSLLGDALGNTIYF. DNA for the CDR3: TGTGCCAGCAGTTTATTGGGGGACGCTCTAGGAAACACCATATATTTT.

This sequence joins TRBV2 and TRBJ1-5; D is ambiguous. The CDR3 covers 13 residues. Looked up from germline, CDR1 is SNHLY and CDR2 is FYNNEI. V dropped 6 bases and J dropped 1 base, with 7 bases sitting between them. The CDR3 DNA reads TGTGCCAGCAGAGACGCAAGCAATCAGCCCCAGCATTTT. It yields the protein CASRDASNQPQHF.

CDR3 protein: CASALGGEQFF. The CDR3 coding sequence is TGCGCCAGTGCTCTGGGGGGTGAGCAGTTCTTC. The chain recombines TRBV5-1 with TRBJ2-1, with D perhaps TRBD2 (6 bases). The CDR3 contains 11 residues. The germline gives CDR1 SGHRS, CDR2 YFSETQ. V lost 8 bases, J lost 9 bases, and 12 bases lay in between.

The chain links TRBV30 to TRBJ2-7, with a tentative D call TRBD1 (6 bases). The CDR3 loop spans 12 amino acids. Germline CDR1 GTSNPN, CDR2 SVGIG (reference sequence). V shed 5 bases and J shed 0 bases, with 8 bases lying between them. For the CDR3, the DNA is TGTGCCTGGGGGGGCAGCTCCTACGAGCAGTACTTC. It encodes CAWGGSSYEQYF.

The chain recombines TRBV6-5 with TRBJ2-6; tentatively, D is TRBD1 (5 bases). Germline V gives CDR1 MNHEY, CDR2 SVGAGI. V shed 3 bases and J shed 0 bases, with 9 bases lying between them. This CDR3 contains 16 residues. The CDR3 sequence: CASSYWGGSGANVLTF. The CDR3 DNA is TGTGCCAGCAGTTATTGGGGCGGCTCTGGGGCCAACGTCCTGACTTTC.

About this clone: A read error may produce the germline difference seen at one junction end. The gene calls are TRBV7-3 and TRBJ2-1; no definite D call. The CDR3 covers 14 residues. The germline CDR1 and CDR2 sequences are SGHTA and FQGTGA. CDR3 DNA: TGTGCCAGCAGCCTAACCTCCTCCTACAATGAGCAGTTCTTC. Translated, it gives CASSLTSSYNEQFF.

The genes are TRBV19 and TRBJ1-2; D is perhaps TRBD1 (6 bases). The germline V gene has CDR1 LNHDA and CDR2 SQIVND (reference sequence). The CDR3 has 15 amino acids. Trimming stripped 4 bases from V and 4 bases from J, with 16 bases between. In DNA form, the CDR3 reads TGTGCCAGTAGTACAATGGGGGGGCTTGGCTATGGCTACACCTTC. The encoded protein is CASSTMGGLGYGYTF. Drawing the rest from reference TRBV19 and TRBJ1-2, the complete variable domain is DGGITQSPKYLFRKEGQNVTLSCEQNLNHDAMYWYRQDPGQGLRLIYYSQIVNDFQKGDIAEGYSVSREKKESFPLTVTSAQKNPTAFYLCASSTMGGLGYGYTFGSGTRLTVV.